This T cell receptor beta chain was found in a study of cytomegalovirus exposure and HLA in healthy donors. The length of the CDR3 is 16 residues. Trimming took 2 bases from V and 4 from J; bases not matched to a gene: 7. CDR1 and CDR2 (germline): LGHNA, YNFKEQ. Both 60 Vbeta primers and 13 Jbeta primers went into the PCR. Profiled with immunoSEQ multiplex PCR; TCRdb holds only in-frame clones, not every one. The table has approximately 150,000 clones, over 70% seen once; the top ten hold roughly 1.5%. The source of this sequence is a woman aged 18-35 years in good health and CMV-seronegative. The rearrangement uses TRBV4-2 and TRBJ2-3; TRBD2 agrees at 9 bases. Specimen: PBMCs. CDR3: CASSQPLAGGPDTQYF. The DNA of the CDR3 is TGTGCCAGCAGCCAACCCCTTGCGGGAGGGCCAGATACGCAGTATTTT.